These 31 T cell receptor beta chains were sequenced from one sample in a study of shared clonotypes between healthy human individuals. Terminally differentiated effector memory CD45RA+ cells were excluded from the naive CD8 cells, which were CD45RO-negative and positively selected for CCR7. Using immunoSEQ multiplex PCR, the repertoire was profiled, and TCRdb retains in-frame clones only, with some absent. The table shows about 580,000 clones, with about 98% occurring only once. The source material was naive CD8+ T cells sorted from blood. The receptor source for this set is a man younger than 45 in good health.

The chain combines TRBV6-1 with TRBJ2-7, with 9 bases that match TRBD1. CDR1 and CDR2 from the germline V gene are MNHNS and SASEGT. Losses at the gene ends were 6 bases for V and 3 bases for J; bases not matched to a gene: 6. CDR3 length: 14 residues. DNA for the CDR3: TGTGCCAGCAGAGGGACGGGACAGGGCTACGAGCAGTACTTC. Protein: CASRGTGQGYEQYF.

V is TRBV2 and J is TRBJ2-7, with D perhaps TRBD2 (6 bases). Trimming shortened V by 4 bases and J by 2 bases, and 15 bases separated the two germline ends. Looked up from germline, CDR1 is SNHLY and CDR2 is FYNNEI. CDR3 length: 15 amino acids. For the CDR3, the DNA is TGTGCCAGCAGTGTCGCGGGAACGGATCCCTACGAGCAGTACTTC. This encodes CASSVAGTDPYEQYF.

Notes on this clone: Other nucleotide sequences from this sample produce the same CDR3. V usage is TRBV5-1 and J usage is TRBJ2-1, with 11 positions matching TRBD2. With V trimmed by 4 bases and J by 3 bases, 3 bases remained unmatched. CDR1 SGHRS and CDR2 YFSETQ come from the germline V gene. The length of the CDR3 is 15 residues. In DNA, the CDR3 is TGCGCCAGCAGCCCGGGGACTAGCGGCTACAATGAGCAGTTCTTC. It translates to CASSPGTSGYNEQFF. Based on the CDR3 plus reference TRBV5-1 and TRBJ2-1, the full variable domain is KAGVTQTPRYLIKTRGQQVTLSCSPISGHRSVSWYQQTPGQGLQFLFEYFSETQRNKGNFPGRFSGRQFSNSRSEMNVSTLELGDSALYLCASSPGTSGYNEQFFGPGTRLTVL.

This chain connects TRBV19 to TRBJ1-2; the D gene is possibly TRBD1 (5 bases). V lost 7 bases and J 4 bases, leaving 19 bases between the germline ends. Germline assignment: CDR1 LNHDA and CDR2 SQIVND (reference sequence). The CDR3 is made up of 15 amino acids. The CDR3 region is CASKGPVMVSYGYTF. The CDR3 region has the DNA TGTGCCAGTAAGGGGCCCGTGATGGTCAGCTATGGCTACACCTTC.

The rearrangement uses TRBV7-3 and TRBJ2-1, with 8 nucleotides matching TRBD1. Germline CDR1 reads SGHTA; CDR2 reads FQGTGA. The CDR3 contains 16 residues. V trimming: 5 bases; J trimming: 1 base; junction bases outside the gene matches: 7. CDR3 region: CASSPLQGDSYNEQFF. The CDR3 DNA reads TGTGCCAGCAGCCCTTTACAGGGGGATTCCTACAATGAGCAGTTCTTC.

The genes are TRBV9 and TRBJ2-1; maybe TRBD2 (5 bases). The CDR3 has 15 residues. Germline loops: CDR1 SGDLS, CDR2 YYNGEE. Trimming removed 0 bases from V and 10 bases from J, with 17 bases in between. CDR3 protein: CASSVADGLTIEQFF. CDR3 DNA sequence: TGTGCCAGCAGCGTAGCGGACGGACTTACAATAGAGCAGTTCTTC.

The chain has TRBV7-9 and TRBJ1-1, with unresolved D. The length of the CDR3 is 16 residues. V dropped 1 base and J dropped 2 bases, with 14 bases sitting between them. The germline gives CDR1 SEHNR, CDR2 FQNEAQ (reference sequence). Here the CDR3 DNA reads TGTGCCAGCAGCTTAGTTGGTCACGAGGCTAACACTGAAGCTTTCTTT. This sequence encodes CASSLVGHEANTEAFF. Combining the CDR3 with reference TRBV7-9 and TRBJ1-1 gives the whole variable domain DTGVSQNPRHKITKRGQNVTFRCDPISEHNRLYWYRQTLGQGPEFLTYFQNEAQLEKSRLLSDRFSAERPKGSFSTLEIQRTEQGDSAMYLCASSLVGHEANTEAFFGQGTRLTVV.

V is TRBV29-1 and J is TRBJ2-7; TRBD1 agrees at 7 bases. Germline V gene data show CDR1 as SQVTM and CDR2 as ANQGSEA. The V gene end was trimmed by 1 base and the J gene end by 2 bases; junction bases not matched to a gene: 2. CDR3 length equals 13 residues. As DNA, the CDR3 is TGCAGCGTTGAAGTGGGACAGACCTACGAGCAGTACTTC. Translation: CSVEVGQTYEQYF.

The V gene is TRBV11-2, the J gene TRBJ1-2; no reliable D call. The CDR3 consists of 14 residues. V gave up 6 bases and J gave up 2 bases, with 13 bases separating them. Per germline, CDR1 SGHAT and CDR2 FQNNGV. CDR3 coding DNA: TGTGCCAGCAGTTTACTTAGCCCCAACTATGGCTACACCTTC. Residues: CASSLLSPNYGYTF.

This chain joins TRBV7-9 and TRBJ2-7; D is possibly TRBD1 or TRBD2 (6 bases each). Trimming stripped 1 base from V and 0 bases from J, with 13 bases between. This CDR3 has 16 residues. Per germline, CDR1 SEHNR and CDR2 FQNEAQ (reference sequence). The CDR3: CASSLVPGAGSYEQYF. The DNA for the CDR3 is TGTGCCAGCAGCTTAGTGCCGGGGGCAGGCTCCTACGAGCAGTACTTC.

Here the CDR3 DNA reads TGTGCCAGCAGCCTCACTCCGAACAATGAGCAGTTCTTC. Protein product: CASSLTPNNEQFF. The rearrangement joins TRBV11-3 to TRBJ2-1; D is uncertain. Germline CDR1 SGHNT, CDR2 YENEEA. The CDR3 has 13 amino acids. The V gene lost 5 bases and the J gene lost 5 bases, with 10 bases spanning the gap.

This clone was seen once. CDR3: CASTGGQGALEQYF. CDR3 in DNA: TGCGCCAGCACCGGAGGACAGGGGGCGCTTGAGCAGTACTTC. The chain employs TRBV5-1 and TRBJ2-7; 11 bases fit TRBD1. Germline values: CDR1 SGHRS, CDR2 YFSETQ. The CDR3 has 14 residues. V gave up 6 bases and J gave up 7 bases; unmatched junction bases: 9.

The chain employs TRBV6-6 and TRBJ1-2; a weak D match, TRBD1 (5 bases). There are 15 residues in the CDR3. Trimming stripped 0 bases from V and 5 bases from J, with 13 bases between. The V gene's germline CDR1 is MNHNY and CDR2 SVGAGI (reference sequence). The CDR3 coding sequence is TGTGCCAGCAGTTACTCGATTATCCGGGGGTATGGCTACACCTTC. This codes for CASSYSIIRGYGYTF.

This clone was recorded once. V and J are TRBV30 and TRBJ1-4, with D possibly being TRBD1 (6 bases). V was clipped by 3 bases and J by 0 bases, with 14 bases between them. The CDR3 has 16 residues. CDR1 and CDR2 (germline): GTSNPN, SVGIG (reference sequence). The CDR3 DNA reads TGTGCCTGGAGCGCCCCGGACAGTTCAACTAATGAAAAACTGTTTTTT. It encodes CAWSAPDSSTNEKLFF.

The chain combines TRBV5-1 with TRBJ2-2, with TRBD1 matching 8 bases. V lost 4 bases to trimming and J lost 0 bases; unmatched junction nucleotides: 5. In germline, CDR1 is SGHRS, CDR2 YFSETQ. The CDR3 sequence is 16 residues long. The CDR3 DNA follows: TGCGCCAGCAGCCCAGGACAGGGCGCGAACACCGGGGAGCTGTTTTTT. Amino acid sequence: CASSPGQGANTGELFF.

The V call is TRBV6-1, the J call TRBJ2-3, with D perhaps matching TRBD1 (6 bases). Germline V gives CDR1 MNHNS, CDR2 SASEGT. The V end was cut by 1 base, the J end by 2 bases, with 10 bases between. The CDR3 runs to 15 residues. This chain's CDR3 is CASSEGVGHTDTQYF. The CDR3 DNA reads TGTGCCAGCAGTGAAGGCGTGGGACACACAGATACGCAGTATTTT.

The J gene is TRBJ2-1, the V gene TRBV7-9; tentatively, D is TRBD2 (5 bases). This CDR3 contains 18 residues. CDR1 is SEHNR and CDR2 is FQNEAQ in the germline V gene (reference sequence). Trimming left V 1 base short and J 3 bases short, with 19 bases between. This CDR3 reads CASSLENGWELYYNEQFF. The CDR3 DNA sequence: TGTGCCAGCAGCTTAGAAAATGGGTGGGAGTTGTACTACAATGAGCAGTTCTTC. Full variable domain (rest looked up from reference TRBV7-9 and TRBJ2-1): DTGVSQNPRHKITKRGQNVTFRCDPISEHNRLYWYRQTLGQGPEFLTYFQNEAQLEKSRLLSDRFSAERPKGSFSTLEIQRTEQGDSAMYLCASSLENGWELYYNEQFFGPGTRLTVL.

This clone was picked up one time. The J gene is TRBJ1-1, the V gene TRBV9; D gene uncertain. This CDR3 is built from 14 residues. V was trimmed by 2 bases and J by 1 base, leaving 9 bases between them. The germline V gene encodes CDR1 SGDLS and CDR2 YYNGEE. The DNA of the CDR3 is TGTGCCAGCAGCGTCAAGGGCTCGAACACTGAAGCTTTCTTT. This codes for CASSVKGSNTEAFF. Filled out from reference TRBV9 and TRBJ1-1, the complete variable domain reads DSGVTQTPKHLITATGQRVTLRCSPRSGDLSVYWYQQSLDQGLQFLIQYYNGEERAKGNILERFSAQQFPDLHSELNLSSLELGDSALYFCASSVKGSNTEAFFGQGTRLTVV.

V usage is TRBV11-2 and J usage is TRBJ2-7; no reliable D call. The germline V gene encodes CDR1 SGHAT and CDR2 FQNNGV. V lost 3 bases and J 0 bases, leaving 6 bases between the germline ends. This CDR3 spans 13 amino acids. DNA for the CDR3: TGTGCCAGCAGCTTCGGCATCTCCTACGAGCAGTACTTC. Amino acids: CASSFGISYEQYF.

DNA for the CDR3: TGTGCTAGTGGTTTGACCGCTAACTATGGCTACACCTTC. Its translation: CASGLTANYGYTF. The V call is TRBV12-5, the J call TRBJ1-2; the D is unclear. CDR1 is LGHNT and CDR2 is FRNRAP in the germline V gene. Deletions cut 2 bases from V and 0 bases from J, with 4 bases between. This CDR3 is built from 13 residues. Using reference TRBV12-5 and TRBJ1-2 for the parts outside the CDR3, the full variable domain is DARVTQTPRHKVTEMGQEVTMRCQPILGHNTVFWYRQTMMQGLELLAYFRNRAPLDDSGMPKDRFSAEMPDATLATLKIQPSEPRDSAVYFCASGLTANYGYTFGSGTRLTVV.

The rearrangement joins TRBV4-3 to TRBJ2-7; possible D gene TRBD2, 6 bases. The CDR3 is 15 residues long. Germline loops: CDR1 LGHNA, CDR2 YSLEER. V gave up 1 base and J gave up 1 base, with 11 bases separating them. The DNA for the CDR3 is TGCGCCAGCAGCCAAGGGGGGGAACCGTCCTACGAGCAGTACTTC. Translated, it gives CASSQGGEPSYEQYF.

The rearrangement uses TRBV7-6 and TRBJ2-5, with D perhaps matching TRBD1 or TRBD2 (5 bases each). TRBJ2-7 matches the DNA end more closely, so the J call is doubtful. Germline loops: CDR1 SGHVS, CDR2 FNYEAQ. CDR3 size: 14 residues. The CDR3 DNA is TGTGCCAGCAGCTTCGGACCCGGGACCGACGAGCAGTACTTC. The encoded protein is CASSFGPGTDEQYF.

The chain recombines TRBV4-1 with TRBJ2-6; TRBD2 is a possible D gene (5 bases). CDR1 and CDR2 from the germline V gene are MGHRA and YSYEKL. Trimming left V 1 base short and J 4 bases short, with 14 bases between. The CDR3 has 17 amino acids. CDR3 in amino acids: CASSQAQIGVGANVLTF. The CDR3 nucleotides read TGCGCCAGCAGCCAAGCTCAAATCGGGGTCGGGGCCAACGTCCTGACTTTC.

The rearrangement links TRBV6-4 to TRBJ2-3; TRBD2 matches at 11 bases. V shed 3 bases and J 5 bases; nucleotides not matched to a gene: 1. The CDR3 extends over 14 amino acids. Germline assignment: CDR1 MRHNA and CDR2 SNTAGT. The CDR3 loop reads CASSDGLAGDTQYF. Written as DNA, the CDR3 is TGTGCCAGCAGTGATGGACTAGCGGGAGATACGCAGTATTTT.

As concerns this clone: One end of the junction varies from germline; a read error may be responsible. The rearrangement uses TRBV7-7 and TRBJ2-7, with D possibly matching TRBD1 (5 bases). The germline V gene encodes CDR1 SSHAT and CDR2 FNYEAQ (reference sequence). The CDR3 runs 13 residues. CDR3 sequence reads: CASSLGEVNEQYF. The CDR3 region has the DNA TGTGCTAGCAGCTTAGGGGAAGTAAACGAGCAGTACTTC. The complete variable domain, with remaining parts taken from reference TRBV7-7 and TRBJ2-7, reads GAGVSQSPRYKVTKRGQDVTLRCDPISSHATLYWYQQALGQGPEFLTYFNYEAQPDKSGLPSDRFSAERPEGSISTLTIQRTEQRDSAMYRCASSLGEVNEQYFGPGTRLTVT.

V gene TRBV11-3 combines with J gene TRBJ2-3, with TRBD1 as a possible D gene (6 bases). V was shortened by 5 bases and J by 6 bases, with 9 bases between the two germline ends. Germline CDR1 reads SGHNT; CDR2 reads YENEEA. The CDR3 consists of 12 residues. The CDR3 here is CASSDRTDTQYF. The CDR3 DNA reads TGTGCCAGCAGCGACAGGACGGATACGCAGTATTTT.

J is TRBJ2-5 and V is TRBV2; TRBD2 matches at 11 bases. This CDR3 is 15 amino acids long. J gave up 5 bases and V 11 bases, and 13 bases lay outside the gene matches. Germline loops: CDR1 SNHLY, CDR2 FYNNEI. In DNA form, the CDR3 reads TGTGCCGCTCGACTAGCGGGACGGTTGAGGGAGACCCAGTACTTC. Protein: CAARLAGRLRETQYF.

J is TRBJ2-3 and V is TRBV29-1, with a possible D match to TRBD1 (5 bases). The germline CDR1 and CDR2 sequences are SQVTM and ANQGSEA. V lost 8 bases, J lost 1 base, and 10 bases lay in between. This CDR3 is 12 amino acids long. The CDR3 coding sequence is TGCAGCACGGACACTGGCACAGATACGCAGTATTTT. Protein sequence: CSTDTGTDTQYF.

The chain recombines TRBV12-5 with TRBJ2-2, with D maybe TRBD1 (6 bases). Trimming shortened V by 4 bases and J by 6 bases, and 12 bases separated the two germline ends. The CDR3 has 14 residues. The germline V gene encodes CDR1 LGHNT and CDR2 FRNRAP. The CDR3 spells CASGSPGDSGELFF. For the CDR3, the DNA is TGTGCTAGTGGTTCCCCAGGGGATTCCGGGGAGCTGTTTTTT.

This rearrangement joins TRBV7-9 to TRBJ2-7; the D is unclear. The germline gives CDR1 SEHNR, CDR2 FQNEAQ (reference sequence). The CDR3 contains 17 residues. Trimming took off 2 bases at V and 0 bases at J, with 17 bases between the two ends. The CDR3: CASSLPQKGGASYEQYF. The CDR3, as DNA: TGTGCCAGCAGCTTACCACAAAAGGGCGGAGCCTCCTACGAGCAGTACTTC.

This clone was seen a single time. The chain joins TRBV5-1 to TRBJ2-5; possible D gene TRBD2, 6 bases. V was cut by 0 bases and J by 2 bases, with 8 bases left in between. The germline V gene encodes CDR1 SGHRS and CDR2 YFSETQ. This CDR3 contains 14 residues. The CDR3: CASSLVLAQETQYF. The CDR3, as DNA: TGCGCCAGCAGCTTGGTTCTAGCGCAAGAGACCCAGTACTTC.